The 32 T cell receptor beta chains below all came from one sample that was sequenced in a study of tumor-infiltrating lymphocytes in primary liver carcinoma. Bulk tissue was left unsorted, and RNA and DNA were co-extracted from roughly 20-30 mg of it. A primer matching the constant region was used to make TCR beta cDNA from approximately 520 ng of total RNA. Three nested multiplex PCR rounds, a slightly modified ARM-PCR method, built the TCR beta libraries. TRBV1-TRBV30 forward primers and a C-beta reverse primer were used in the first two PCR rounds, which each ran for about 10 cycles. TCRdb used MiXCR to reprocess the multiplex PCR reads, holding one entry per CDR3 protein. The table shows about 64,000 distinct CDR3 sequences, with about three quarters occurring only once. The sample taken for sequencing was liver tumor tissue from sampling region 4. Subset of the sample: tumor region T4, right-lateral pole. The receptor source for this set is a middle-aged man with primary liver carcinoma and hepatitis B virus infection.

On this clonotype itself: The conserved final phenylalanine or tryptophan is absent from the CDR3, which likely points to a read error. This chain uses TRBV11-2 with TRBJ2-2; no clear D. This CDR3 comprises 16 residues. Germline V gene lookup returns CDR1 SGHAT and CDR2 FQNNGV. This CDR3 reads CATSKLRSANTGELFI. CDR3 nucleotide sequence: TGTGCCACCAGCAAGCTTAGGAGCGCGAACACCGGGGAGCTGTTTATT.

As regards this clonotype: A read error may produce the germline difference seen at one junction end. The rearrangement joins TRBV11-1 to TRBJ2-2; D unresolved. CDR3 length equals 13 residues. CDR1 is SGHAT and CDR2 is FQDESV in the germline V gene (reference sequence). In DNA form, the CDR3 reads TGTGCCAGCAGCTTAGTACGTTTCGCTGAGCCGTTTTTT. Translated: CASSLVRFAEPFF.

This clonotype is labeled as medium-sized. The V and J genes are TRBV10-3 and TRBJ2-7; tentative D call: TRBD2 (5 bases). Germline V lookup: CDR1 ENHRY, CDR2 SYGVKD. V shed 10 bases and J shed 2 bases, with 18 bases lying between them. The CDR3 is 14 amino acids. As DNA, the CDR3 is TGTGCCACCTCTGACACCTTGACTACCTACGAGCAGTACTTC. Amino acid sequence: CATSDTLTTYEQYF.

This clonotype has just one count. The junction shows a germline mismatch at one end, possibly a read error. The gene calls are TRBV29-1 and TRBJ2-1, with D perhaps matching TRBD1 (5 bases). CDR1 and CDR2 from the germline V gene are SQVTM and ANQGSEA. The CDR3 runs 10 residues. CDR3 residues: CSVFDSEHFF. CDR3 coding DNA: TGCAGCGTTTTTGACAGCGAGCATTTCTTC.

About this clonotype itself: The junction differs from germline at one of its ends, possibly a read error. This chain joins TRBV7-8 and TRBJ2-1; no definite D call. Germline V gene lookup returns CDR1 SGHVS and CDR2 FQNEAQ. The CDR3 loop spans 16 amino acids. The CDR3, as DNA: TGTGCCAGCGGCTCTGACTTCGGCGGTACCTACAATGAGCAGCTCTTC. Its translation is CASGSDFGGTYNEQLF. Based on the CDR3 plus reference TRBV7-8 and TRBJ2-1, the full variable domain is GAGVSQSPRYKVAKRGQDVALRCDPISGHVSLFWYQQALGQGPEFLTYFQNEAQLDKSGLPSDRFFAERPEGSVSTLKIQRTQQEDSAVYLCASGSDFGGTYNEQLFGPGTRLTVL.

The chain links TRBV10-3 to TRBJ2-1; 11 bases align to TRBD2. The germline gives CDR1 ENHRY, CDR2 SYGVKD. V shed 5 bases and J 0 bases; nucleotides not matched to a gene: 15. This CDR3 is 20 amino acids long. For the CDR3, the DNA is TGTGCCATCAGTAGGGGACTAGCGGATTATAGAAGTAGCTCCTACAATGAGCAGTTCTTC. Translating gives CAISRGLADYRSSSYNEQFF.

Regarding this clonotype: Because it lacks the conserved phenylalanine or tryptophan at the end, this CDR3 is likely a read error. V and J are TRBV11-2 and TRBJ1-1, with a weak D call TRBD1 (5 bases). The germline gives CDR1 SGHAT, CDR2 FQNNGV. This CDR3 is 15 amino acids long. This chain's CDR3 is CTSSPGRGSDTEAFS. The CDR3 DNA sequence: TGTACCAGCAGCCCGGGGCGTGGAAGTGACACTGAAGCTTTCTCT.

There are many counts of this clonotype. This chain joins TRBV6-1 and TRBJ2-7; D is unclear. From germline, CDR1 is MNHNS and CDR2 SASEGT. The CDR3 has 12 residues. The ends were cut back, 3 bases at V and 2 bases at J, with 5 bases in the middle. Written as DNA, the CDR3 is TGTGCCAGCAGTGACGGTCCCTACGAGCAGTACTTC. It yields the protein CASSDGPYEQYF.

On this clonotype: Given the absence of the conserved phenylalanine or tryptophan at the CDR3 end, a read error is likely. The V gene is TRBV4-3, the J gene TRBJ2-1; D perhaps matches TRBD2 (6 bases). The CDR3 is 17 amino acids. Trimming removed 0 bases from V and 3 bases from J, with 15 bases in between. CDR1 and CDR2 from the germline V gene are LGHNA and YSLEER. CDR3 in DNA: TGCGCCAGCAGCCAAGATATGCGGAGGGCGTACTACAATGAGCAGTTCATC. As protein: CASSQDMRRAYYNEQFI.

To note about this clonotype: A read error may account for a junction end that differs from germline. The J gene is TRBJ1-1, the V gene TRBV6-2 or TRBV6-3, with D maybe TRBD1 (6 bases). This CDR3 has 13 amino acids. In germline, CDR1 is MNHEY, CDR2 SVGEGT. In nucleotides, the CDR3 is TGTACCAGCAGTAAGGGGGTAGTGGCTGAAGCTTTCTTT. Encoded protein: CTSSKGVVAEAFF.

This clonotype was seen just once. Germline is not matched at one junction end, which may reflect a read error. CDR3 amino acids: CAISLYGETHYF. CDR3 DNA: TGTGCCATCAGCTTGTACGGGGAGACCCACTACTTC. The chain couples TRBV5-5 to TRBJ2-5, with D maybe TRBD2 (5 bases). This CDR3 is built from 12 residues. Germline V gives CDR1 SGHKS, CDR2 YYEKEE (reference sequence).

Concerning this clonotype itself: This CDR3 fails to terminate in the conserved phenylalanine or tryptophan, so it likely reflects a read error. J is TRBJ2-7 and V is TRBV28, with D perhaps assigned TRBD1 or TRBD2 (5 bases each). The CDR3 contains 19 residues. The V end was cut by 7 bases, the J end by 8 bases, with 36 bases between. Germline assignment: CDR1 MDHEN and CDR2 SYDVKM. CDR3 DNA: TGTGCCAGCACCCCACGGGGTATGCCTCGACAGCAGCCGGTGTACAAGCAGTACCTC. It specifies CASTPRGMPRQQPVYKQYL.

This clonotype showed up just a few times. Lacking the conserved final phenylalanine or tryptophan, this CDR3 likely reflects a read error. J is TRBJ2-3 and V is TRBV12-3 or TRBV12-4; TRBD2 matches 11 bases. With V trimmed by 6 bases and J by 0 bases, 11 bases remained unmatched. The CDR3 sequence is 18 residues long. The CDR3 is CASSPPLAGGRSTDTQYL. CDR3 coding DNA: TGTGCCAGCAGCCCCCCCCTAGCGGGAGGTCGAAGCACAGATACGCAGTATCTT.

This clonotype came up many times. The chain has TRBV29-1 and TRBJ2-1, with a possible D match to TRBD1 (7 bases). The V end was cut by 5 bases, the J end by 7 bases, with 18 bases between. The CDR3 is made up of 14 amino acids. Germline V gene lookup returns CDR1 SQVTM and CDR2 ANQGSEA. This CDR3 reads CSVPRTGGFNEQFF. CDR3 DNA: TGCAGCGTTCCTAGGACAGGAGGGTTTAATGAGCAGTTCTTC.

As concerns this clonotype: One end of the junction varies from germline; a read error may be responsible. The rearrangement links TRBV4-1 to TRBJ1-3; D gene ambiguous. The CDR3 is 16 residues long. CDR1 is MGHRA, CDR2 YSYEKL, per germline. The CDR3 region has the DNA TGCGCCACCAGCCAGAGTAACGGACTGTATGGAAACACCATATATTTT. This sequence encodes CATSQSNGLYGNTIYF.

Concerning this clonotype itself: The junction shows a germline mismatch at one end, possibly a read error. The chain has TRBV7-9 and TRBJ2-7; 7 bases match TRBD2. CDR3 length: 12 residues. The germline CDR1 and CDR2 sequences are SEHNR and FQNEAQ (reference sequence). CDR3 residues: CVSGDGSYEQYF. In DNA, the CDR3 is TGTGTCAGCGGGGACGGGTCCTACGAACAGTACTTC.

About this clonotype: An end of the junction differs from the germline gene, which may be a read error. This chain uses TRBV6-2 or TRBV6-3 with TRBJ1-5, with D perhaps matching TRBD1 (5 bases). The CDR3 length is 15 residues. The germline V gene encodes CDR1 MNHEY and CDR2 SVGEGT. This CDR3 reads CACSSRVGVNQSQHF. Written as DNA, the CDR3 is TGTGCCTGCAGTTCCAGGGTAGGGGTCAATCAGTCCCAGCATTTT.

Concerning this clonotype itself: A read error may account for a junction end that differs from germline. The chain is built from TRBV11-2 and TRBJ2-2; D is possibly TRBD2 (6 bases). The CDR3 sequence is 15 residues long. Germline values: CDR1 SGHAT, CDR2 FQNNGV. As DNA, the CDR3 is TGTACCAGCAGCTTTGCGGGATCAAACACCGGGGAGTTGGTTTTT. Encoded protein: CTSSFAGSNTGELVF.

This chain joins TRBV29-1 and TRBJ2-5; 7 positions match TRBD1. CDR1 is SQVTM, CDR2 ANQGSEA, per germline. This CDR3 spans 13 amino acids. CDR3 DNA sequence: TGCAGTGGACAGGTGGCGAAAGTAGAGACCCAGTACTTC. Amino acids: CSGQVAKVETQYF.

This clonotype was recorded at least ten times. No conserved phenylalanine or tryptophan is present at the end of the CDR3, so a read error is the likely explanation. The limits of the CDR3 on the DNA are not certain, so only TCRdb's listed CDR3 is given. The chain combines TRBV29-1 with TRBJ2-2; the table's D call of TRBD1 was not tested on the DNA. 12 amino acids form the CDR3, both terminal residues included. The germline gives CDR1 SQVTM, CDR2 ANQGSEA. The CDR3 loop reads CSVAKGTGELFL.

The table lists this clonotype with a count of one. A junction end diverges from the germline sequence, so it may reflect a read error. The chain has TRBV6-1 and TRBJ2-5, with 10 bases identical to TRBD2. The germline V gene has CDR1 MNHNS and CDR2 SASEGT. This CDR3 is built from 17 residues. In DNA, the CDR3 is TGTACCAGGACCTTAGCGGGAGGCCCGATGGACCGCGTCACCCAGTACTTC. The encoded protein is CTRTLAGGPMDRVTQYF.

This clonotype was counted once. J is TRBJ2-3 and V is TRBV11-2; D might be TRBD2 (5 bases). This CDR3 is 15 amino acids long. V gave up 3 bases and J gave up 10 bases, with 20 bases separating them. Germline CDR1 reads SGHAT; CDR2 reads FQNNGV. The CDR3 spells CASSFTGSSTYAQYF. The CDR3, as DNA: TGTGCCAGCAGCTTTACTGGATCTAGCACATATGCGCAGTATTTT.

This chain uses TRBV2 with TRBJ2-2; 8 nucleotides match TRBD1. Germline lookup yields CDR1 SNHLY and CDR2 FYNNEI. V was clipped by 7 bases and J by 5 bases; unmatched bases: 6. This CDR3 has 14 residues. CDR3 loop: CASNGQGVTGELFF. CDR3 in DNA: TGTGCCAGCAACGGACAGGGAGTAACCGGGGAGCTGTTTTTT.

This clonotype occurred a few times. This chain uses TRBV29-1 with TRBJ2-1; 16 bases map to TRBD2. This CDR3 contains 15 residues. After removal of 3 bases from V and 10 bases from J, the junction contained 6 bases not matched to a gene. CDR1 is SQVTM and CDR2 is ANQGSEA in the germline V gene. This CDR3 reads CSVDGTSGRVWEQFF. Written as DNA, the CDR3 is TGCAGCGTTGACGGGACTAGCGGGAGGGTATGGGAGCAGTTCTTC.

As for this clonotype: A much larger clone lies a single base off, so this may be a read error. The chain is built from TRBV6-5 and TRBJ2-7; TRBD2 matches at 7 bases. The ends lost 5 bases at V and 0 bases at J; junction bases unmatched: 16. CDR1 is MNHEY and CDR2 is SVGAGI in the germline V gene. CDR3 length: 18 residues. The CDR3 sequence is CASSLQEGGSALSYEQYF. The CDR3 DNA reads TGTGCCAGCAGTCTCCAAGAGGGAGGGTCGGCTCTCTCCTACGAGCAGTACTTC.

By share, this clonotype counts as medium-sized. The rearrangement joins TRBV4-3 to TRBJ1-3; TRBD1 matches at 7 bases. The CDR3 runs to 13 residues. From germline, CDR1 is LGHNA and CDR2 YSLEER. V lost 3 bases to trimming and J lost 4 bases; unmatched junction nucleotides: 0. The CDR3 sequence: CASSQDRGNTIYF. The CDR3 nucleotides are TGCGCCAGCAGCCAGGACAGGGGAAACACCATATATTTT.

The chain is built from TRBV11-2 and TRBJ2-4; D is perhaps TRBD1 or TRBD2 (5 bases each). V lost 5 bases and J lost 3, with 23 bases in between. Per the germline V gene, CDR1 is SGHAT and CDR2 is FQNNGV. The length of the CDR3 is 18 residues. This CDR3 is CASSPTGASTVVKNIQYF. In nucleotides, the CDR3 is TGTGCCAGCAGCCCAACCGGGGCCTCCACGGTGGTCAAAAACATTCAGTACTTC.

This clonotype showed up just once. One end of the junction varies from germline; a read error may be responsible. The chain combines TRBV11-2 with TRBJ2-1; 8 bases map to TRBD1. This CDR3 spans 15 amino acids. Germline lookup yields CDR1 SGHAT and CDR2 FQNNGV. CDR3: CTSSSGTGAKDEQFF. The DNA of the CDR3 is TGTACCAGCAGTTCCGGGACAGGTGCTAAAGATGAGCAGTTCTTC.

Regarding this clonotype: An end of the junction does not agree with germline; a read error may underlie this. This rearrangement joins TRBV6-5 to TRBJ1-1; D call uncertain. Germline V gene sequence: CDR1 MNHEY, CDR2 SVGAGI. The length of the CDR3 is 15 residues. The CDR3 nucleotides are TGTGCCAGCTGTTACTCCCGGATAGGGTCGACTGAAGCTTTCTTT. It specifies CASCYSRIGSTEAFF.

Of note for this clonotype: The conserved closing phenylalanine or tryptophan is absent in this CDR3, likely reflecting a read error. The chain is built from TRBV6-5 and TRBJ2-1, with 8 bases aligning to TRBD2. CDR3 length: 14 amino acids. Looked up from germline, CDR1 is MNHEY and CDR2 is SVGAGI. V trimming: 8 bases; J trimming: 8 bases; junction bases outside the gene matches: 11. This CDR3 is CASAKLAGEDEQFL. DNA for the CDR3: TGTGCCAGCGCCAAGCTAGCGGGCGAGGATGAGCAGTTCCTC.

Of note for this clonotype: One junction end disagrees with the germline gene, perhaps due to a read error. The genes are TRBV4-2 and TRBJ2-2; D unresolved. The germline gives CDR1 LGHNA, CDR2 YNFKEQ. The CDR3 has 18 amino acids. The CDR3 region is CASSQQRFSQVDTGELFF. In DNA form, the CDR3 reads TGTGCCAGTAGCCAGCAGCGATTTAGTCAGGTGGACACCGGGGAGCTGTTTTTT.

This clonotype has a handful of counts. One end of the junction does not line up with germline, which may come from a read error. V and J are TRBV29-1 and TRBJ1-4, with 7 bases that match TRBD1. CDR1 SQVTM and CDR2 ANQGSEA come from the germline V gene. The CDR3 is 13 residues long. CDR3 amino acids: CSLERQGDEKLFF. The CDR3 DNA sequence: TGCAGCCTTGAACGTCAGGGGGATGAAAAACTGTTTTTT.